This T cell receptor (beta chain) was captured by sequencing in a study of blood T cell repertoires in COVID-19. This clone was found many times. Libraries were prepared by immunoSEQ multiplex PCR; TCRdb keeps only in-frame clonotypes and omits some of them. The sample carries over 150,000 clones, 80% to 85% recorded once. Material for sequencing was peripheral blood. This receptor was taken from a woman aged 70-85 years with COVID-19, enrolled during active disease.

As DNA, the CDR3 is TGTGCCAGCAGCTTCCGAGCGGGACCTACCCAAGAGACCCAGTACTTC. Translated: CASSFRAGPTQETQYF. The chain recombines TRBV7-8 with TRBJ2-5; 7 nucleotides line up with TRBD2. The CDR3 runs 16 residues. Germline loops: CDR1 SGHVS, CDR2 FQNEAQ. Trimming cost V 3 bases and J 1 base; bases outside gene matches: 8.